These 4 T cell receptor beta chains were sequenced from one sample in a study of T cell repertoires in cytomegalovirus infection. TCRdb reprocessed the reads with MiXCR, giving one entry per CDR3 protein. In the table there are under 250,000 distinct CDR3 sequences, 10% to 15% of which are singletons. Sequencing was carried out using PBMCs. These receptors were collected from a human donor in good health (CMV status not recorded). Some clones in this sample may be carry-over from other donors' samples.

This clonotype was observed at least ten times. The CDR3 region is CASGRGTANSPLHF. The CDR3 DNA reads TGTGCCAGCGGCAGAGGGACAGCAAATTCACCCCTCCACTTT. This chain uses TRBV2 with TRBJ1-6; 7 positions match TRBD1. Germline CDR1 and CDR2: SNHLY and FYNNEI. With 8 bases clipped from V and 7 bases from J, the junction kept 8 bases outside the gene matches. CDR3 length: 14 amino acids. Based on the CDR3 plus reference TRBV2 and TRBJ1-6, the full variable domain is EPEVTQTPSHQVTQMGQEVILRCVPISNHLYFYWYRQILGQKVEFLVSFYNNEISEKSEIFDDQFSVERPDGSNFTLKIRSTKLEDSAMYFCASGRGTANSPLHFGNGTRLTVT.

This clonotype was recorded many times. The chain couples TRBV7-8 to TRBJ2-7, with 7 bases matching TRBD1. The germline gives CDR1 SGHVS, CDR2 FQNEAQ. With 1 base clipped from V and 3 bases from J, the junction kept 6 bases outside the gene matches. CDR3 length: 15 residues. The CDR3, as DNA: TGTGCCAGCAGCTTAGGGACAGGAGGAATCTACGAGCAGTACTTC. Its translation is CASSLGTGGIYEQYF.

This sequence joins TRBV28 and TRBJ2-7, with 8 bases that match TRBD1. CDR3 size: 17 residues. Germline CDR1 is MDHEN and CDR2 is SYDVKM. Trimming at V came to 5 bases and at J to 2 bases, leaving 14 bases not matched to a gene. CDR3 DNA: TGTGCCAGCAGTAGATTTGGGGGGACAGGCAAAGCCTACGAGCAGTACTTC. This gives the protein CASSRFGGTGKAYEQYF.

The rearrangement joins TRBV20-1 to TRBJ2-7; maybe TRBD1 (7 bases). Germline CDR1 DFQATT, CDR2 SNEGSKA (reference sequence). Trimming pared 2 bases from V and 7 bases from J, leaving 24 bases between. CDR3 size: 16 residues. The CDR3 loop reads CSARWRDSLGTGEQYF. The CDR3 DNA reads TGCAGTGCTAGATGGAGGGACAGTCTAGGGACGGGGGAGCAGTACTTC.